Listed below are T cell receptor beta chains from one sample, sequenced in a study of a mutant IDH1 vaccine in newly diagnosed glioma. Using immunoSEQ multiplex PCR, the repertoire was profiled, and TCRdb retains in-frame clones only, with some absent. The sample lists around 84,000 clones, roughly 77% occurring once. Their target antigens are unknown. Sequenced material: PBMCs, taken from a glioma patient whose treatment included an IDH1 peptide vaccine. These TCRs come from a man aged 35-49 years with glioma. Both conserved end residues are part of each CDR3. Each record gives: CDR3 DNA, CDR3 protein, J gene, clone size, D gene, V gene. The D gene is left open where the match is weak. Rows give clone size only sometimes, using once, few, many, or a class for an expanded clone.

DNA: TGTGCCGCAGGCGGACAGAGCTCTGGAAACACCATATATTTT
CDR3: CAAGGQSSGNTIYF
J: TRBJ1-3
size: -
D: -
V: TRBV7-9

DNA: TGTGCCAGCAGCCAAGATCTGCGGGAGGTAAGGGACGAGCAGTACTTC
CDR3: CASSQDLREVRDEQYF
J: TRBJ2-7
size: -
D: TRBD2
V: TRBV5-4

DNA: TGTGCCAGCAGCCCAGAGGTTCCGGGGGAGACCCAGTACTTC
CDR3: CASSPEVPGETQYF
J: TRBJ2-5
size: -
D: -
V: TRBV9

DNA: TGCGCCAAAAAATACGGGACAGAAAACTCCTACGAGCAGTACTTC
CDR3: CAKKYGTENSYEQYF
J: TRBJ2-7
size: -
D: TRBD1
V: TRBV10-1

DNA: TGTGCCAGCAGCGTAGGGGCTCTAGCGAGCTCTGGGGCCAACGTCCTGACTTTC
CDR3: CASSVGALASSGANVLTF
J: TRBJ2-6
size: -
D: -
V: TRBV9

DNA: TGTGCCAGCTCACGAAACCGAGGGGTGTCGGGGAACGAGCAGTACTTC
CDR3: CASSRNRGVSGNEQYF
J: TRBJ2-7
size: -
D: -
V: TRBV18

DNA: TGTGCCAGCAGCTTAGGTTTAGACCCCTTCTATGGCTACACCTTC
CDR3: CASSLGLDPFYGYTF
J: TRBJ1-2
size: once
D: -
V: TRBV7-2

DNA: TGTGCCAGCAGTTCCGGACAGGGGGAGGTCTACGAGCAGTACTTC
CDR3: CASSSGQGEVYEQYF
J: TRBJ2-7
size: many
D: TRBD1
V: TRBV28

DNA: TGTGCCCACTCACCGGGTGGGCCGCCAGATACGCAGTATTTT
CDR3: CAHSPGGPPDTQYF
J: TRBJ2-3
size: -
D: -
V: TRBV6-5

DNA: TGTGCCAGCAGTGAAGCCTTTCGCTACAATACGCAGTATTTT
CDR3: CASSEAFRYNTQYF
J: TRBJ2-3
size: -
D: -
V: TRBV6-1

DNA: TGTGCCAGCTCACCAAGACAGGGATGGAATGAAAAACTGTTTTTT
CDR3: CASSPRQGWNEKLFF
J: TRBJ1-4
size: few
D: TRBD1
V: TRBV18

DNA: TGTGCCAGCAGCTTAGGGGTATTCGAGACCCAGTACTTC
CDR3: CASSLGVFETQYF
J: TRBJ2-5
size: -
D: -
V: TRBV9

DNA: TGTGCCAGCAGTGAAAGCTCCTACGAGCAGTACTTC
CDR3: CASSESSYEQYF
J: TRBJ2-7
size: few
D: -
V: TRBV2

DNA: TGTGCCAGTAGTAAAGCCCACTGGAGGGACAAGTTCTATGCTAACTATGGCTACACCTTC
CDR3: CASSKAHWRDKFYANYGYTF
J: TRBJ1-2
size: once
D: -
V: TRBV19

DNA: TGTGCCTGGAGGGACCCGATGGTGGGGGTCGACGAGCAGTACTTC
CDR3: CAWRDPMVGVDEQYF
J: TRBJ2-7
size: -
D: -
V: TRBV30

DNA: TGTGCCAGCAGTGGGACAGGGGGCTTGGACGAGCAGTACTTC
CDR3: CASSGTGGLDEQYF
J: TRBJ2-7
size: -
D: TRBD1
V: TRBV2

DNA: TGTGCCAGTAGTATAGATCTATTGGGAGGGGGCCGGTACACTGAAGCTTTCTTT
CDR3: CASSIDLLGGGRYTEAFF
J: TRBJ1-1
size: -
D: TRBD1
V: TRBV19

DNA: TGTGCCAGCAGCTTGAGCGGGAGCAACATTCAGTACTTC
CDR3: CASSLSGSNIQYF
J: TRBJ2-4
size: -
D: TRBD2
V: TRBV5-6

DNA: TGTGCCAGCAGCCTTAAGAACACCGGGGAGCTGTTTTTT
CDR3: CASSLKNTGELFF
J: TRBJ2-2
size: -
D: -
V: TRBV13

DNA: TGTGCCAGCAGTTCCCTTGGAGGAGCGACTAGCACAGATACGCAGTATTTT
CDR3: CASSSLGGATSTDTQYF
J: TRBJ2-3
size: -
D: -
V: TRBV27

DNA: TGTGCCAGCAGCGTAGGGACAGGGGGCATCAATGAGCAGTTCTTC
CDR3: CASSVGTGGINEQFF
J: TRBJ2-1
size: -
D: TRBD1
V: TRBV28

DNA: TGCGCCAGCAGCGGGTCGGGTGCAGCCTACGAGCAGTACTTC
CDR3: CASSGSGAAYEQYF
J: TRBJ2-7
size: -
D: -
V: TRBV5-1

DNA: TGTGCCAGCAGTTTCCAGATCAGGGCTGGCACTGAAGCTTTCTTT
CDR3: CASSFQIRAGTEAFF
J: TRBJ1-1
size: -
D: -
V: TRBV6-5

DNA: TGTGCCATCAGTGAGCCGGGACAGACCCAAGAGACCCAGTACTTC
CDR3: CAISEPGQTQETQYF
J: TRBJ2-5
size: -
D: TRBD1
V: TRBV10-3

DNA: TGCGCCAGCAGCCATTTCCCGGGACAGGAAAACTATGGCTACACCTTC
CDR3: CASSHFPGQENYGYTF
J: TRBJ1-2
size: -
D: TRBD1
V: TRBV4-3

DNA: TGTGCCATCAGCCCAAGGTTTAGGGGACAACCTGAAAAACTGTTTTTT
CDR3: CAISPRFRGQPEKLFF
J: TRBJ1-4
size: -
D: -
V: TRBV10-3

DNA: TGTGCCAGTAGTACTCTCTCTGGTGGCTACACCTTC
CDR3: CASSTLSGGYTF
J: TRBJ1-2
size: few
D: -
V: TRBV19

DNA: TGTGCCAGCAGCTTAACACCCCGACAGGGTCACACTGAAGCTTTCTTT
CDR3: CASSLTPRQGHTEAFF
J: TRBJ1-1
size: few
D: TRBD1
V: TRBV7-3

DNA: TGTGCCATCAGGGGGGGGACAGACCATTCACCCCTCCACTTT
CDR3: CAIRGGTDHSPLHF
J: TRBJ1-6
size: -
D: TRBD1
V: TRBV10-3

DNA: TGTGCCAGCAGCTACCGGGACAGGGAATATTCACCCCTCCACTTT
CDR3: CASSYRDREYSPLHF
J: TRBJ1-6
size: -
D: TRBD1
V: TRBV5-6

DNA: TGTGCCAGCAGTAAGGCAGGGTGGGGGGATAATGAGCAGTTCTTC
CDR3: CASSKAGWGDNEQFF
J: TRBJ2-1
size: -
D: -
V: TRBV13

DNA: TGTGCCAGCAGTGATACTCTTAGCAATCAGCCCCAGCATTTT
CDR3: CASSDTLSNQPQHF
J: TRBJ1-5
size: few
D: -
V: TRBV2

DNA: TGTGCCTGGAGTTACACATGGACTGAAGCTTTCTTT
CDR3: CAWSYTWTEAFF
J: TRBJ1-1
size: -
D: -
V: TRBV30

DNA: TGTGCCAGCAGCCCGCTGGATCTAGCGGGAGGTATTCACGGGGAGCTGTTTTTT
CDR3: CASSPLDLAGGIHGELFF
J: TRBJ2-2
size: -
D: TRBD2
V: TRBV5-4

DNA: TGTGCCACCAGCGCCACCCCGACTGGCTCCAACGTCCTGACTTTC
CDR3: CATSATPTGSNVLTF
J: TRBJ2-6
size: -
D: -
V: TRBV15

DNA: TGCGCCAGCAGCCCCACCCCTGTGGGGGGGCCTCGAGAGCAGTACTTC
CDR3: CASSPTPVGGPREQYF
J: TRBJ2-7
size: -
D: -
V: TRBV10-2

DNA: TGCAGCGTCGCAGGACAGCCGGACCTGGGCAATGAGCAGTTCTTC
CDR3: CSVAGQPDLGNEQFF
J: TRBJ2-1
size: -
D: -
V: TRBV29-1

DNA: TGTGCCAGCATTAGCGGGAGTAGGGATACGCAGTATTTT
CDR3: CASISGSRDTQYF
J: TRBJ2-3
size: -
D: TRBD2
V: TRBV28